Below, 4 T cell receptor beta chains from the same sample are listed, as sequenced in a study of siplizumab effects on memory and regulatory T cells. Libraries were prepared by immunoSEQ multiplex PCR; TCRdb keeps only in-frame clonotypes and omits some of them. The repertoire holds some 100,000 clones, with around 97% as singletons. The sample taken for sequencing was naive CD4+ T cells sorted from blood. The receptor source for this set is a human donor in good health.

This rearrangement joins TRBV18 to TRBJ2-5, with D perhaps matching TRBD1 (5 bases). V was trimmed by 5 bases and J by 3 bases, leaving 10 bases between them. Germline loops: CDR1 KGHSH, CDR2 LQKENI. The CDR3 sequence is 13 residues long. CDR3 DNA sequence: TGTGCCAGCTCAGAAAACAGGAAAGAGACCCAGTACTTC. Encoded protein: CASSENRKETQYF. Looking up the rest from reference TRBV18 and TRBJ2-5 gives the full variable domain: NAGVMQNPRHLVRRRGQEARLRCSPMKGHSHVYWYRQLPEEGLKFMVYLQKENIIDESGMPKERFSAEFPKEGPSILRIQQVVRGDSAAYFCASSENRKETQYFGPGTRLLVL.

The chain is built from TRBV19 and TRBJ2-7; no clear D gene. V gave up 8 bases and J gave up 0 bases, with 8 bases separating them. CDR1 and CDR2 from the germline V gene are LNHDA and SQIVND (reference sequence). This CDR3 contains 12 residues. CDR3 sequence: CASGTTSYEQYF. As DNA, the CDR3 is TGTGCCAGTGGAACGACCTCCTACGAGCAGTACTTC.

V gene TRBV5-6 combines with J gene TRBJ1-2; D is possibly TRBD1 (5 bases). The CDR3 totals 13 residues. V was shortened by 3 bases and J by 3 bases, with 9 bases between the two germline ends. The germline CDR1 and CDR2 sequences are SGHDT and YYEEEE. The CDR3 DNA reads TGTGCCAGCAGCTCCAGGGATTACTATGGCTACACCTTC. It is translated as CASSSRDYYGYTF. The variable domain in full, with the rest retrieved from reference TRBV5-6 and TRBJ1-2, is DAGVTQSPTHLIKTRGQQVTLRCSPKSGHDTVSWYQQALGQGPQFIFQYYEEEERQRGNFPDRFSGHQFPNYSSELNVNALLLGDSALYLCASSSRDYYGYTFGSGTRLTVV.

The V call is TRBV18, the J call TRBJ2-3; D uncertain. The CDR3 has 13 residues. CDR1 KGHSH and CDR2 LQKENI come from the germline V gene. The V end was cut by 6 bases, the J end by 2 bases, with 9 bases between. CDR3: CASSRRITDTQYF. CDR3 sequence (DNA): TGTGCCAGCTCCCGACGGATCACAGATACGCAGTATTTT.